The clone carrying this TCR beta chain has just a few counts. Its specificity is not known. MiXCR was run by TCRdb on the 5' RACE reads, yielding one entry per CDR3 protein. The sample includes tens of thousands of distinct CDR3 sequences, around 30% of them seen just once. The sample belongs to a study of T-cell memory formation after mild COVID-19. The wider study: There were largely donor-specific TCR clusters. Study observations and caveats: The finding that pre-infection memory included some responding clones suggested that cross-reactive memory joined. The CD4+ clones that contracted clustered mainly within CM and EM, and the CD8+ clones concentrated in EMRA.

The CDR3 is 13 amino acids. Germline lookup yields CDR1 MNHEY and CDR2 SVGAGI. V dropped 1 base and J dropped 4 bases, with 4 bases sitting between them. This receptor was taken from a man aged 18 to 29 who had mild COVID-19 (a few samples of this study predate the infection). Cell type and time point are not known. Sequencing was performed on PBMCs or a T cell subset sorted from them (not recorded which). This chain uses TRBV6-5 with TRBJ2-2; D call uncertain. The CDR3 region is CASSYFSTGELFF. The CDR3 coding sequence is TGTGCCAGCAGTTACTTTTCCACCGGGGAGCTGTTTTTT.